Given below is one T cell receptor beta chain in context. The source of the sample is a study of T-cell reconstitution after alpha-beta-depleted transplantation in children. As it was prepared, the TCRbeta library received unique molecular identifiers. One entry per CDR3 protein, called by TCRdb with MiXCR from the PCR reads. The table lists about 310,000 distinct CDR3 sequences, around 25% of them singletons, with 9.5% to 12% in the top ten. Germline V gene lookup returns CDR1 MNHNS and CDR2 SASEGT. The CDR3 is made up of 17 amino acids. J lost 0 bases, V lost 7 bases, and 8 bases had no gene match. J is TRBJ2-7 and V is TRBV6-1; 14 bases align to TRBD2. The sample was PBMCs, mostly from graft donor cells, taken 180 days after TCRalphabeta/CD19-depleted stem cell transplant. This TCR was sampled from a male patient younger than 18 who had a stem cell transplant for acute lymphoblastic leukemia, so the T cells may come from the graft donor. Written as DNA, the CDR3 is TGTGCCAGCATCGGGACTAGCGGGAGACCTAGCTCCTACGAGCAGTACTTC. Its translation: CASIGTSGRPSSYEQYF.